This T cell receptor beta chain appears in the sequencing data of a study of shared clonotypes between healthy human individuals. Naive CD8 cells lacked CD45RO and underwent positive selection for CCR7, leaving out terminally differentiated effector memory CD45RA+ cells. Regarding the study as a whole: Genetic and exposure-history diversity was limited by the small donor number.

Clones were read by immunoSEQ multiplex PCR, and TCRdb kept only the in-frame ones, dropping some. The sample contains just over 2,000,000 clones, just under 95% of which appear only once. Trimming at V came to 6 bases and at J to 4 bases, leaving 8 bases not matched to a gene. The CDR3 runs to 14 residues. Germline V lookup: CDR1 SNHLY, CDR2 FYNNEI. Remarks on this clone: As yet, its antigen is unknown.

The source is a young man in good health. The specimen was naive CD8+ T cells sorted from blood. The chain uses TRBV2 and TRBJ1-2; 7 bases are shared with TRBD1. In nucleotides, the CDR3 is TGTGCCAGCAGCGCATACAGGGGCGGCTATGGCTACACCTTC. Encoded protein: CASSAYRGGYGYTF.